This T cell receptor beta chain came from a study of T-cell reconstitution after alpha-beta-depleted transplantation in children. General study results and limits: High day-60 TCRbeta diversity in some patients came from surviving recipient T cells and thymic progenitors.

Unique molecular identifiers were used to barcode this TCRbeta library. MiXCR, run by TCRdb on the PCR reads, gives a single entry per CDR3 protein. Of about 250,000 distinct CDR3 sequences listed, roughly a quarter are singletons. About this clonotype itself: What it binds is unknown. Germline and junction disagree at one end, which may indicate a read error.

CDR3 length: 17 amino acids. CDR1 LGHDT and CDR2 YNNKEL come from the germline V gene (reference sequence). V and J are TRBV3-1 and TRBJ2-7; D is perhaps TRBD2 (5 bases). The starting material was PBMCs, mostly from graft donor cells, obtained 360 days after TCRalphabeta/CD19-depleted stem cell transplant. The receptor was isolated from a female patient between 2 and 15 years old who had a stem cell transplant for congenital amegakaryocytic thrombocytopenia, so the T cells may come from the graft donor. Here the CDR3 DNA reads TGTGCCTGCAGCCAATTATTCGAGAGGGCAGGACCCCTCGAGCAGTACTTC. Translated, it gives CACSQLFERAGPLEQYF.